This T cell receptor beta chain was obtained from a study of blood T cells in healthy people across ages. Collection of 8.5 to 10 milliliters of peripheral blood was performed for each donor. This clonotype has more than one count but fewer than ten. V was trimmed by 0 bases and J by 8 bases, leaving 9 bases between them. CDR3 length: 13 amino acids. CDR1 SGHRS and CDR2 YFSETQ come from the germline V gene. Primed by a sample-barcoded 5' primer and a J-beta primer mix, a second PCR proceeded for about 7 to 11 cycles. Unique molecular identifiers of 12 random nucleotides labeled each cDNA. Each CDR3 protein gets one entry after TCRdb re-called the 5' RACE reads with MiXCR. The sample has about 1,000,000 distinct CDR3 sequences; 45% are singletons.

This sequence joins TRBV5-1 and TRBJ2-4; maybe TRBD2 (6 bases). The TCR originated in a woman in her sixties in good health. Sequencing was performed on blood. CDR3 residues: CASSLEPGDIQYF. The DNA of the CDR3 is TGCGCCAGCAGCTTGGAGCCGGGGGACATTCAGTACTTC.